This T cell receptor beta chain stems from a study of cytomegalovirus exposure and HLA in healthy donors. Study in general: From HLA-typed donors, an early data release held about 92 million unique TCRs.

The ends were cut back, 0 bases at V and 4 bases at J, with 6 bases in the middle. There are 13 residues in the CDR3. The germline CDR1 and CDR2 sequences are SGHNT and YENEEA. 13 Jbeta primers and 60 Vbeta primers were used for the PCR. The protocol was immunoSEQ multiplex PCR, while the TCRdb copy is restricted to in-frame clones and leaves out a portion. The sample lists 150,000 to 180,000 clones, around 68% seen once, with 2.1% in the top ten. The chain carries TRBV11-3 and TRBJ1-1; D gene uncertain. The source material was PBMCs. The source is a man aged 25-45 years in good health and CMV-seronegative. CDR3 protein: CASSLEPGTEAFF. The CDR3 DNA sequence: TGTGCCAGCAGCTTAGAGCCCGGCACTGAAGCTTTCTTT. The whole variable domain, remainder taken from reference TRBV11-3 and TRBJ1-1, is EAGVVQSPRYKIIEKKQPVAFWCNPISGHNTLYWYLQNLGQGPELLIRYENEEAVDDSQLPKDRFSAERLKGVDSTLKIQPAELGDSAVYLCASSLEPGTEAFFGQGTRLTVV.